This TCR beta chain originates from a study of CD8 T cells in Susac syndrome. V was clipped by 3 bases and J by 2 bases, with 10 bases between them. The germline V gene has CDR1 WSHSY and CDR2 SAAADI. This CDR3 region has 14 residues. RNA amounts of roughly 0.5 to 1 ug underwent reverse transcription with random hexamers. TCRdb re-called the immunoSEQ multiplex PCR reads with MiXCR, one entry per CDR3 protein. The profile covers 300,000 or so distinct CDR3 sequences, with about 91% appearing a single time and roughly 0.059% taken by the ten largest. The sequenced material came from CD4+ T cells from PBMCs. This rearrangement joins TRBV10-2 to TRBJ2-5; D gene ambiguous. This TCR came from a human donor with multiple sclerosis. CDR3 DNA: TGCGCCAGCAGTGATGCGGCTAGACAAGAGACCCAGTACTTC. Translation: CASSDAARQETQYF.